Listed here are 14 T cell receptor beta chains from one sample, sequenced in a study of blood T cell repertoires in COVID-19. Profiled with immunoSEQ multiplex PCR; TCRdb holds only in-frame clones, not every one. The sample shows some 48,000 clones, more than 70% of them seen only once. Sequencing was done on a sample of peripheral blood. The receptors shown here come from a human donor in a cohort sampled during active COVID-19.

This clone occurred once. The chain's CDR3 is CASSLLTGEGNYGYTF. The CDR3 region has the DNA TGTGCCAGCAGTTTATTGACAGGGGAGGGTAACTATGGCTACACCTTC. This chain connects TRBV27 to TRBJ1-2; 8 nucleotides agree with TRBD1. Germline V gene lookup returns CDR1 MNHEY and CDR2 SMNVEV (reference sequence). The CDR3 extends over 16 amino acids. V shed 1 base and J 1 base; nucleotides not matched to a gene: 5.

This sequence joins TRBV2 and TRBJ2-3; 8 bases fit TRBD1. The CDR3 consists of 14 residues. The germline V gene encodes CDR1 SNHLY and CDR2 FYNNEI. The J segment lost 3 bases and the V segment lost 9 bases, leaving 8 bases of the junction unmatched. The DNA of the CDR3 is TGTGCCAGAACCCTCGGGACAGGAACAGATACGCAGTATTTT. It specifies CARTLGTGTDTQYF.

The V call is TRBV7-3, the J call TRBJ1-1, with a possible D match to TRBD1 (6 bases). The CDR3 covers 13 residues. Trimming removed 2 bases at V and 4 bases at J, with 8 bases between. Per the germline V gene, CDR1 is SGHTA and CDR2 is FQGTGA. CDR3 amino acids: CASSLLGGTEAFF. The DNA for the CDR3 is TGTGCCAGCAGCTTATTAGGGGGCACTGAAGCTTTCTTT.

The chain links TRBV6-1 to TRBJ2-5; tentatively, D is TRBD1 (6 bases). Germline V gene lookup returns CDR1 MNHNS and CDR2 SASEGT. V lost 2 bases, J lost 0 bases, and 13 bases lay in between. This CDR3 contains 16 residues. The CDR3, as DNA: TGTGCCAGCAGTGAACTGCGCTACAGGGACCAAGAGACCCAGTACTTC. Translating gives CASSELRYRDQETQYF.

CDR3 DNA: TGCGCCAGCAGCTTGGACGGAAGGGGGAGCGGAATGGATCAGCCCCAGCATTTT. It is translated as CASSLDGRGSGMDQPQHF. The V call is TRBV5-1, the J call TRBJ1-5; D is possibly TRBD1 (6 bases). This CDR3 spans 18 amino acids. Between the trimmed V and J ends, which lost 0 bases and 5 bases, there was a span of 21 bases. Per germline, CDR1 SGHRS and CDR2 YFSETQ.

This rearrangement joins TRBV7-2 to TRBJ2-7, with 8 bases fitting TRBD1. Trimming at V came to 5 bases and at J to 6 bases, leaving 6 bases not matched to a gene. The CDR3 is 13 amino acids. Germline assignment: CDR1 SGHTA and CDR2 FQGNSA. The CDR3 DNA sequence: TGTGCCAGCAGCCCGACAGGGGTTAGCGAGCAGTACTTC. It yields the protein CASSPTGVSEQYF.

The chain links TRBV5-1 to TRBJ1-1, with 8 nucleotides matching TRBD1. The CDR3 is made up of 15 amino acids. The V and J ends lost 3 bases and 1 base, in that order; junction bases with no gene match: 5. CDR1 SGHRS and CDR2 YFSETQ come from the germline V gene. This CDR3 is CASSSLQGGNTEAFF. CDR3 bases: TGCGCCAGCAGCTCGTTACAGGGGGGGAACACTGAAGCTTTCTTT.

This chain links TRBV9 with TRBJ2-1, with 10 bases that match TRBD2. Germline V CDR1 and CDR2: SGDLS, YYNGEE. Trimming removed 2 bases from V and 6 bases from J; junction bases left unmatched: 8. This CDR3 is 16 amino acids long. The CDR3 bases are TGTGCCAGCAGCGTTCCGAGCGGGAGGGCCTTCAATGAGCAGTTCTTC. As protein: CASSVPSGRAFNEQFF.

The chain employs TRBV9 and TRBJ1-1; D perhaps matches TRBD1 (5 bases). Per the germline V gene, CDR1 is SGDLS and CDR2 is YYNGEE. There are 13 residues in the CDR3. Trimming stripped 4 bases from V and 3 bases from J, with 10 bases between. DNA of the CDR3: TGTGCCAGCAGCCCCCGGGGGGACACTGAAGCTTTCTTT. Its protein is CASSPRGDTEAFF.

This clone showed up just a few times. This chain uses TRBV6-2 or TRBV6-3 with TRBJ1-5; TRBD1 matches at 8 bases. V shed 2 bases and J 1 base; nucleotides not matched to a gene: 4. This CDR3 contains 16 residues. Germline CDR1 MNHEY, CDR2 SVGEGT. The CDR3 reads CASSYAGGRSNQPQHF. The CDR3 nucleotides are TGTGCCAGCAGTTACGCAGGGGGCCGGAGCAATCAGCCCCAGCATTTT.

The V call is TRBV4-1, the J call TRBJ2-5, with 9 positions matching TRBD2. The J segment lost 4 bases and the V segment lost 1 base, leaving 7 bases of the junction unmatched. Germline values: CDR1 MGHRA, CDR2 YSYEKL. The CDR3 is made up of 16 amino acids. CDR3 protein: CASSQVSAGGRETQYF. CDR3 in DNA: TGCGCCAGCAGCCAAGTATCGGCGGGGGGGCGAGAGACCCAGTACTTC.

This clone has just a few counts. The genes are TRBV10-3 and TRBJ1-2; D ambiguous. Germline CDR1 and CDR2: ENHRY and SYGVKD. V was cut by 3 bases and J by 0 bases, with 14 bases left in between. This CDR3 region has 16 residues. The CDR3 protein is CAISDPRHEANYGYTF. DNA of the CDR3: TGTGCCATCAGTGACCCCCGACACGAAGCTAACTATGGCTACACCTTC.

This clone appeared a single time. The chain has TRBV27 and TRBJ1-3; weak D call: TRBD1 (5 bases). Germline-derived CDR1 and CDR2 are MNHEY and SMNVEV (reference sequence). The CDR3 spans 15 residues. V was trimmed by 5 bases and J by 0 bases, leaving 11 bases between them. The CDR3 sequence: CASSALGGSGNTIYF. CDR3 DNA: TGTGCCAGCAGTGCACTGGGGGGCTCTGGAAACACCATATATTTT.

CDR3 sequence: CASSPWDSKEETQYF. CDR3 DNA sequence: TGTGCCAGCTCACCCTGGGACAGCAAAGAAGAGACCCAGTACTTC. The genes are TRBV18 and TRBJ2-5; 7 bases are shared with TRBD1. V trimming: 3 bases; J trimming: 3 bases; junction bases outside the gene matches: 7. Germline values: CDR1 KGHSH, CDR2 LQKENI. This CDR3 contains 15 residues.